This T cell receptor beta chain was profiled in a study of T cell responses to AZD1222 COVID-19 vaccine. Worth noting for this clone: Other nucleotide sequences in the sample specify the same CDR3.

The germline V gene has CDR1 LNHDA and CDR2 SQIVND (reference sequence). V gave up 1 base and J gave up 0 bases, with 4 bases separating them. The CDR3 sequence is 14 residues long. Profiled with immunoSEQ multiplex PCR; TCRdb holds only in-frame clones, not every one. The table lists approximately 89,000 clones, roughly nine tenths of them singletons. This TCR derives from an adult who received the AZD1222 COVID-19 vaccine. The rearrangement joins TRBV19 to TRBJ1-5, with D uncertain. The sample was peripheral blood, taken 28 days after the second AZD1222 dose. CDR3 sequence (DNA): TGTGCCAGTAGTATAGGCGGTAGCAATCAGCCCCAGCATTTT. It translates to CASSIGGSNQPQHF.